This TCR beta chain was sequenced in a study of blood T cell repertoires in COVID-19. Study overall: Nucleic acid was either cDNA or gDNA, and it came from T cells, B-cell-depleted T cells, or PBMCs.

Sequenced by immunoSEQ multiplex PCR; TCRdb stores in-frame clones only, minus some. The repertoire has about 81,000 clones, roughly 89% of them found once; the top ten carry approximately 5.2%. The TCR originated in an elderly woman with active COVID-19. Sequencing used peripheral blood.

For the CDR3, the DNA is TGTGCCAGCAGCCCAGGGGGTCCCGGACTAGCCCACAATGAGCAGTTCTTC. This translates into CASSPGGPGLAHNEQFF. The chain joins TRBV7-9 to TRBJ2-1; D might be TRBD2 (8 bases). From germline, CDR1 is SEHNR and CDR2 FQNEAQ (reference sequence). This CDR3 contains 17 residues. The V gene lost 5 bases and the J gene lost 5 bases, with 22 bases spanning the gap.